This T cell receptor (beta chain) was sequenced for a study of B cell selection in AIRE deficiency. The CDR3 runs to 13 residues. Trimming stripped 7 bases from V and 0 bases from J, with 6 bases between. Germline V gene data show CDR1 as SNHLY and CDR2 as FYNNEI. Regarding this clone: The antigen is undetermined.

Overall study findings and caveats: Healthy donors alone shared more than 30% of approximately 3,500 Treg sequences; patients alone approximately 9.4%. Patient Tconv cells held around a third of Treg sequences shared by healthy donors. AIRE-deficient Tconv and Treg repertoires matched healthy donors in TCRBV, CDR3 length, diversity.

Conventional CD4 T cells were sorted as CD4+CD127+ cells. The assay was immunoSEQ multiplex PCR, and TCRdb's table has in-frame clones only and misses some. Of about 22,000 clones listed, approximately 96% were seen once; the top ten hold around 0.17%. This clonotype originated in a human donor in good health. The sample taken for sequencing was CD4+CD127+ conventional T cells sorted from PBMCs. The chain uses TRBV2 and TRBJ1-4; D unclear. CDR3 in amino acids: CASMWATNEKLFF. For the CDR3, the DNA is TGTGCCAGCATGTGGGCAACTAATGAAAAACTGTTTTTT. Together with reference TRBV2 and TRBJ1-4, the CDR3 gives the full variable domain: EPEVTQTPSHQVTQMGQEVILRCVPISNHLYFYWYRQILGQKVEFLVSFYNNEISEKSEIFDDQFSVERPDGSNFTLKIRSTKLEDSAMYFCASMWATNEKLFFGSGTQLSVL.